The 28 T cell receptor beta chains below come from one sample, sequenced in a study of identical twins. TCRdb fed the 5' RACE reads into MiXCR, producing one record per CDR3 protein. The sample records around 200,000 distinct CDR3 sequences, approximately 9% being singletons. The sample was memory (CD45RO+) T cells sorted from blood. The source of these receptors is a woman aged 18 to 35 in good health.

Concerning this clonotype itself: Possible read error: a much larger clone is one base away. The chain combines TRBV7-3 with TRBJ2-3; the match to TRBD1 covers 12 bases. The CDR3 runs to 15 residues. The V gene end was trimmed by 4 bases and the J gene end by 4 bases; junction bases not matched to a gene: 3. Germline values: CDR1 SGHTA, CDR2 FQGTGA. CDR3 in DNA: TGTGCCAGCAGCTGGGGGACAGGGGGCCCAGATACGCAGTATTTT. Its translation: CASSWGTGGPDTQYF.

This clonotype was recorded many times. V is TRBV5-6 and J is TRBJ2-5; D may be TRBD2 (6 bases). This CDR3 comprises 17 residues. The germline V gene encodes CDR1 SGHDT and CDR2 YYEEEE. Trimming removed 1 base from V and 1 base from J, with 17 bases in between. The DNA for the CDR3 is TGTGCCAGCAGCTTGTTAGGAGGGAGGAGGATCCAAGAGACCCAGTACTTC. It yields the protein CASSLLGGRRIQETQYF.

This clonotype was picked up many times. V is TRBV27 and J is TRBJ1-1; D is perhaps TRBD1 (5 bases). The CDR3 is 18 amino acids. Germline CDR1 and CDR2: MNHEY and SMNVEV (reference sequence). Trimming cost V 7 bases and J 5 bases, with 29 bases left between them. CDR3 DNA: TGTGCCAGCACCAAAGAGGGGTCGAGGGGAATCAGAAGAACTGAAGCTTTCTTT. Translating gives CASTKEGSRGIRRTEAFF.

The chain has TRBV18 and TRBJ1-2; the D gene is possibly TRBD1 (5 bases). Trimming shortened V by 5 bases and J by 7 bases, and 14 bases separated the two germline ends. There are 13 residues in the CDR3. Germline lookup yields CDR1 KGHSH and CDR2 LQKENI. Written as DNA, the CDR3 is TGTGCCAGCTCATTCGACAGACTCTCTGGCTACACCTTC. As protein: CASSFDRLSGYTF.

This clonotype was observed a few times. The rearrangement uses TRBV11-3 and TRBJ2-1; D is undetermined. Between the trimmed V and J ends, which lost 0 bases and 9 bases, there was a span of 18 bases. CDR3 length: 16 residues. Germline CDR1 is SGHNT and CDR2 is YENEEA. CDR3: CASSLEAWVVGIEQFF. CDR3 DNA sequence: TGTGCCAGCAGCTTAGAGGCCTGGGTGGTAGGAATTGAGCAGTTCTTC.

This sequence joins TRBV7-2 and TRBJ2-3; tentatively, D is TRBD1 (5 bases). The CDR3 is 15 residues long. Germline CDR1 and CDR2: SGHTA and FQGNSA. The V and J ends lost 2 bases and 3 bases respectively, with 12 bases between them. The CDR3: CASSLRFQGTDTQYF. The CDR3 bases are TGTGCCAGCAGCTTAAGATTTCAGGGAACAGATACGCAGTATTTT.

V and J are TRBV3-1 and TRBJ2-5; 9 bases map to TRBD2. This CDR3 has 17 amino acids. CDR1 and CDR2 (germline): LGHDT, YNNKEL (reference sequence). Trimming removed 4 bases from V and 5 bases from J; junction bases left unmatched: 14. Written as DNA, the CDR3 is TGTGCCAGCAGCCCCCGTGTCTCTGGGACTAGCTGGGAGACCCAGTACTTC. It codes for CASSPRVSGTSWETQYF.

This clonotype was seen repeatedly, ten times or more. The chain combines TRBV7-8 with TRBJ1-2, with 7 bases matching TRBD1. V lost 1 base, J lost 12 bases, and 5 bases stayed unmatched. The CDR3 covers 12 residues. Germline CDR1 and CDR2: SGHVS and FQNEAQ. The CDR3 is CASSLDRGSHTF. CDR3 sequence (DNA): TGTGCCAGCAGCTTAGACAGGGGAAGCCACACCTTC.

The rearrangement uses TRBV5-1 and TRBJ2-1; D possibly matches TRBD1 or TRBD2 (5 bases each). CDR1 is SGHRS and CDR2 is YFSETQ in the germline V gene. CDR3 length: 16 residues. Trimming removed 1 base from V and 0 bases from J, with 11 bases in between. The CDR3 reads CASSLRTGPSYNEQFF. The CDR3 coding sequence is TGCGCCAGCAGCTTGAGAACGGGACCCTCCTACAATGAGCAGTTCTTC.

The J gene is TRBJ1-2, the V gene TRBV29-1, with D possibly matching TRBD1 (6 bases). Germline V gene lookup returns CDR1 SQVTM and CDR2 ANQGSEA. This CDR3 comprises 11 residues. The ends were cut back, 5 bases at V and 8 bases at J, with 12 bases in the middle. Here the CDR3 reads CSVFRGGGYTF. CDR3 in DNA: TGCAGCGTTTTCAGGGGTGGCGGCTACACCTTC.

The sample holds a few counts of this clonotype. CDR3 sequence: CSALPESIGGEQFF. CDR3 sequence (DNA): TGCAGTGCCCTCCCCGAAAGCATTGGGGGTGAGCAGTTCTTC. The chain couples TRBV20-1 to TRBJ2-1; D is possibly TRBD1 or TRBD2 (5 bases each). V was pared by 6 bases and J by 9 bases, with 21 bases between. Germline V CDR1 and CDR2: DFQATT, SNEGSKA (reference sequence). The CDR3 length is 14 residues.

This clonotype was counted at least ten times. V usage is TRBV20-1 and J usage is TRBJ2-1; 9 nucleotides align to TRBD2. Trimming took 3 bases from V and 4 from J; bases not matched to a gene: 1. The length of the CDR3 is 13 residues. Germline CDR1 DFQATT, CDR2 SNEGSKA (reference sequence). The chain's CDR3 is CSASLAGYNEQFF. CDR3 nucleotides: TGCAGTGCTAGCCTAGCGGGGTACAATGAGCAGTTCTTC.

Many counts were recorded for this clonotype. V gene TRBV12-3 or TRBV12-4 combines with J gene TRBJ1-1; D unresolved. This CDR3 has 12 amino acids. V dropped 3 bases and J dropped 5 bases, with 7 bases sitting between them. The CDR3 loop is CASSFQKTEAFF. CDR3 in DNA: TGTGCCAGCAGTTTCCAGAAGACTGAAGCTTTCTTT.

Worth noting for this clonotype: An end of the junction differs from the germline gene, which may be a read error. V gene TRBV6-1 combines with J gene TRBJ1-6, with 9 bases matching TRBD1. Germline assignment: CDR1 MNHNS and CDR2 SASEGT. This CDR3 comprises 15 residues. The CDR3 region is CASREEDRGGSPLHF. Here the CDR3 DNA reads TGTGCCAGCAGAGAAGAGGACAGGGGTGGATCACCCCTCCACTTT.

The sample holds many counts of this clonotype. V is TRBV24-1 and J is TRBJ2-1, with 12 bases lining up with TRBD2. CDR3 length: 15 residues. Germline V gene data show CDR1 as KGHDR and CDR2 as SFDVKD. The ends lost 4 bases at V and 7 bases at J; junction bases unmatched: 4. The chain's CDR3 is CATSDGLAGLNEQFF. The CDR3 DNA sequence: TGTGCCACCAGTGACGGACTAGCGGGATTGAATGAGCAGTTCTTC.

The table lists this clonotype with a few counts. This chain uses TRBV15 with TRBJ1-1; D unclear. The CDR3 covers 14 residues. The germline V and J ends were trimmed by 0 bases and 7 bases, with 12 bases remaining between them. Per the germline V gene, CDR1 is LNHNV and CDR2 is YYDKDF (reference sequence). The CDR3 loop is CATSRDKRVGEAFF. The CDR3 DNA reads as TGTGCCACCAGCAGAGATAAAAGGGTCGGTGAAGCTTTCTTT.

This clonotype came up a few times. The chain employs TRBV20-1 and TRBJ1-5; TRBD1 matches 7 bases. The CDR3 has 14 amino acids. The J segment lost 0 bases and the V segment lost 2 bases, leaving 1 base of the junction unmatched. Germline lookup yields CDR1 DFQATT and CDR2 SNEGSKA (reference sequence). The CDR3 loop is CSARRGPSNQPQHF. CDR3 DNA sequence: TGCAGTGCTAGAAGGGGGCCTAGCAATCAGCCCCAGCATTTT.

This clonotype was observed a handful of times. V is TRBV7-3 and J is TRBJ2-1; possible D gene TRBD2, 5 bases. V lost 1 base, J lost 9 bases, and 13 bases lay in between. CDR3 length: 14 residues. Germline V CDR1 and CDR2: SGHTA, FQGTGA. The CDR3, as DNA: TGTGCCAGCAGCTTAAGCCCCGGGGTTGGTGAGCAGTTCTTC. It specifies CASSLSPGVGEQFF. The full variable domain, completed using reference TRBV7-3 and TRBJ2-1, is GAGVSQTPSNKVTEKGKYVELRCDPISGHTALYWYRQSLGQGPEFLIYFQGTGAADDSGLPNDRFFAVRPEGSVSTLKIQRTERGDSAVYLCASSLSPGVGEQFFGPGTRLTVL.

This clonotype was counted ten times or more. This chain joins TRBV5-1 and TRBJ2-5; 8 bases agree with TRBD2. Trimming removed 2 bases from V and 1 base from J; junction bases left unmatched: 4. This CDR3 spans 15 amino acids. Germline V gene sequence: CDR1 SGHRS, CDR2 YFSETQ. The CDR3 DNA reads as TGCGCCAGCAGCTTTAGTCTAGCGGGCCAAGAGACCCAGTACTTC. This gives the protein CASSFSLAGQETQYF. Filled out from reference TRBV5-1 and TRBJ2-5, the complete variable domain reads KAGVTQTPRYLIKTRGQQVTLSCSPISGHRSVSWYQQTPGQGLQFLFEYFSETQRNKGNFPGRFSGRQFSNSRSEMNVSTLELGDSALYLCASSFSLAGQETQYFGPGTRLLVL.

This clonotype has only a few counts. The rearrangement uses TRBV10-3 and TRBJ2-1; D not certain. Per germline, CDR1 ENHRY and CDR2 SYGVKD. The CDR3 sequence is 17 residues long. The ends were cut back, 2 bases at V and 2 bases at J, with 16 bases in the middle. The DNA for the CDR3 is TGTGCCATCAGTGAGGGTAACGGAAGAGTCCCCTACAATGAGCAGTTCTTC. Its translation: CAISEGNGRVPYNEQFF.

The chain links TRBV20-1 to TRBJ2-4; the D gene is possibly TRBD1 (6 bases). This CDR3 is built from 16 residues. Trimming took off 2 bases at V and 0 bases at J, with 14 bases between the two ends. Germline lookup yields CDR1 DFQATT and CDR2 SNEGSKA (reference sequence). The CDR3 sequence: CSARQGQRLAKNIQYF. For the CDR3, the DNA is TGCAGTGCTAGACAAGGACAGCGACTAGCCAAAAACATTCAGTACTTC.

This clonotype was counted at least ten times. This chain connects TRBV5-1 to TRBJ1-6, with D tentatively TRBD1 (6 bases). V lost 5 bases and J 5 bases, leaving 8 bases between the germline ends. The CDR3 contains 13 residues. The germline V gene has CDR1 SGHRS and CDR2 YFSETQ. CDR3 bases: TGCGCCAGCAGTGGACAGCATAATTCACCCCTCCACTTT. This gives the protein CASSGQHNSPLHF.

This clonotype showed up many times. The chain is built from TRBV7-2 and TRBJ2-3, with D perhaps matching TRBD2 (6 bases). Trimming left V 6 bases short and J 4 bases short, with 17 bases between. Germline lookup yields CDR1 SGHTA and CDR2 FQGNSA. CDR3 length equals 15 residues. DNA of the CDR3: TGTGCCAGCAGGTCTCAACTAGCAGCCCCAGATACGCAGTATTTT. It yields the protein CASRSQLAAPDTQYF.

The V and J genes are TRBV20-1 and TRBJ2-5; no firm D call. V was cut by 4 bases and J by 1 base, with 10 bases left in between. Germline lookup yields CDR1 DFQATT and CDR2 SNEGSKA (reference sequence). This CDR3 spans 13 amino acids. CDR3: CSATIGPQETQYF. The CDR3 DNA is TGCAGTGCTACTATAGGTCCCCAAGAGACCCAGTACTTC.

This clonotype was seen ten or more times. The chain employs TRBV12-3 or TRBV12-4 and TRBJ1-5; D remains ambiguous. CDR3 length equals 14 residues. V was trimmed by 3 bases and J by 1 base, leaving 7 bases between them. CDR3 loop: CASSFAVSNQPQHF. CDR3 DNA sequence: TGTGCCAGCAGTTTTGCAGTGAGCAATCAGCCCCAGCATTTT.

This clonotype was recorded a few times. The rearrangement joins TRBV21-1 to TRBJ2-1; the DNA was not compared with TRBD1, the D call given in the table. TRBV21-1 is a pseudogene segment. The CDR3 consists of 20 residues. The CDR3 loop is CASSFNRDRGSWGSYNEQFF. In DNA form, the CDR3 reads TGTGCCAGCAGCTTTAACCGGGACAGGGGATCTTGGGGCTCCTACAATGAGCAGTTCTTC.

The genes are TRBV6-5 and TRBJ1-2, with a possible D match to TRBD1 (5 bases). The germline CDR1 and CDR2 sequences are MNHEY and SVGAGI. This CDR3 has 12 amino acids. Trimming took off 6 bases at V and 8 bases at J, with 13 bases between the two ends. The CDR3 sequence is CASRPQGEGYTF. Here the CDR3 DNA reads TGTGCCAGCAGGCCTCAAGGGGAGGGCTACACCTTC.

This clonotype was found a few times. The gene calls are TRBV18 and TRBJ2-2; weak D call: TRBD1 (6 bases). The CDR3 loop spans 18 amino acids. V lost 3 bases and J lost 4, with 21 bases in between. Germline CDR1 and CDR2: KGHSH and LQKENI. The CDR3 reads CASSPIPGTPGPTGELFF. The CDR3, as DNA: TGTGCCAGCTCACCGATTCCCGGGACACCGGGGCCCACCGGGGAGCTGTTTTTT.